This TCR beta chain derives from a study of T cells in Graves' hyperthyroidism and ophthalmopathy. This clonotype occurred a few times. Diagnoses were established using clinical symptoms, serum thyroxine and TRAb, thyroid ultrasound and orbital computed tomography. It was RNA transcripts that yielded the amplified TCR beta CDR3 regions. The HTBI primer set was used in a first-round RT-PCR of the TCR CDR3. TCRdb analysed the multiplex PCR reads with MiXCR anew, one entry per CDR3 protein. The sample carries 370,000 or so distinct CDR3 sequences, around a quarter recorded once. The V gene lost 0 bases and the J gene lost 2 bases, with 11 bases spanning the gap. The CDR3 has 15 amino acids.

Specimen: blood. This receptor was identified in a man in his forties or fifties with Graves' hyperthyroidism. The rearrangement links TRBV12-3 or TRBV12-4 to TRBJ2-7; tentative D call: TRBD1 (6 bases). CDR3 in amino acids: CASSLAARGPYEQYF. The DNA of the CDR3 is TGTGCCAGCAGTTTAGCCGCCAGGGGCCCCTACGAGCAGTACTTC.